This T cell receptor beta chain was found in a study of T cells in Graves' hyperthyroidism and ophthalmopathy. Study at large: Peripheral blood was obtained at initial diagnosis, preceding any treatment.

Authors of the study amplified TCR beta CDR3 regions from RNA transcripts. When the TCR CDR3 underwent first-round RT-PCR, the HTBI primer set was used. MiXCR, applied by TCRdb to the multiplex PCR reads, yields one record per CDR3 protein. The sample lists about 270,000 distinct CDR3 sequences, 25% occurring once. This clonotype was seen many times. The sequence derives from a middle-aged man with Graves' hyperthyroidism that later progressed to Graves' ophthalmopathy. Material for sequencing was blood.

The CDR3 nucleotides are TGTGCCAGCACCCCGGTGTTGGGGACAGGGGATTTTAGTGCCGGGGAGCTGTTTTTT. Translation: CASTPVLGTGDFSAGELFF. This chain joins TRBV6-2 or TRBV6-3 and TRBJ2-2, with 10 bases matching TRBD1. The V segment lost 7 bases and the J segment 6 bases; nucleotides outside the gene matches: 20. CDR1 is MNHEY and CDR2 is SVGEGT in the germline V gene. This CDR3 comprises 19 residues.